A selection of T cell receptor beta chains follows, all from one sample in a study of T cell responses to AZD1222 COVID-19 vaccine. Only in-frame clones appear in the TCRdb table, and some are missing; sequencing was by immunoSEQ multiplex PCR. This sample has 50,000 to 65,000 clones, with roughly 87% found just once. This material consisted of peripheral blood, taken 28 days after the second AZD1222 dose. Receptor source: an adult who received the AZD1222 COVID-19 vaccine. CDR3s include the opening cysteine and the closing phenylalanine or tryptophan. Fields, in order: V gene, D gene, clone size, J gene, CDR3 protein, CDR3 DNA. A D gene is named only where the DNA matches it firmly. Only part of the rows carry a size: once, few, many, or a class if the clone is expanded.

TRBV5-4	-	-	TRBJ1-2	CASSPGGGYGYTF	TGTGCCAGCAGCCCTGGGGGAGGGTATGGCTACACCTTC
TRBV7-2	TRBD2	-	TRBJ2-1	CASSSRRLAGAPNEQFF	TGTGCCAGCAGCTCCAGGCGACTAGCGGGAGCCCCCAATGAGCAGTTCTTC
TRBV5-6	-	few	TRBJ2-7	CASSLWPGAYEQYF	TGTGCCAGCAGCTTATGGCCGGGGGCCTACGAGCAGTACTTC
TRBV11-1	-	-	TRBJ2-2	CASSSHRSTNTGELFF	TGTGCCAGCAGCTCCCACCGGTCTACGAACACCGGGGAGCTGTTTTTT
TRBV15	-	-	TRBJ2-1	CATSTTRSYNEQFF	TGTGCCACCAGCACCACCCGCTCCTACAATGAGCAGTTCTTC
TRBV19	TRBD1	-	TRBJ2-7	CASSRERQGVYSSVEQYF	TGTGCCAGTAGTAGAGAGCGCCAGGGGGTATACTCGTCGGTCGAGCAGTACTTC
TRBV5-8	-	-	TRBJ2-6	CASSFRGGGANVLTF	TGTGCCAGCAGCTTCAGGGGAGGAGGGGCCAACGTCCTGACTTTC
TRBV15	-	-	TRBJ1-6	CATSRGGSSYNSPLHF	TGTGCCACCAGCAGGGGGGGAAGCTCCTATAATTCACCCCTCCACTTT
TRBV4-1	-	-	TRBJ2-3	CASSQDGARSGPTGTQYF	TGCGCCAGCAGCCAAGATGGGGCAAGGAGCGGGCCCACGGGTACGCAGTATTTT
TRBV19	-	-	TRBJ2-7	CASSLGGTSAYEQYF	TGTGCCAGTAGCTTGGGGGGCACGTCGGCCTACGAGCAGTACTTC
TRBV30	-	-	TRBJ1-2	CAWGGLIGYTF	TGTGCCTGGGGTGGGTTAATAGGCTACACCTTC
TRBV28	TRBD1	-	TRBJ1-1	CASRNQGALGEAFF	TGTGCCAGCAGAAATCAGGGGGCGCTCGGTGAAGCTTTCTTT
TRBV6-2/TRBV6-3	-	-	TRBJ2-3	CASSYETGRTDTQYF	TGTGCCAGCAGTTACGAGACTGGACGCACAGATACGCAGTATTTT
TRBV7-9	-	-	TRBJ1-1	CASSPQGNTEAFF	TGTGCCAGCAGCCCCCAGGGCAACACTGAAGCTTTCTTT
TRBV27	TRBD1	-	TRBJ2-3	CASSLSPGTGGRDTQYF	TGTGCCAGCAGTTTATCGCCCGGGACAGGGGGCAGGGATACGCAGTATTTT
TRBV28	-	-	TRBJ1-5	CASSFLVSNQPQHF	TGTGCCAGCAGTTTTCTGGTTAGCAATCAGCCCCAGCATTTT
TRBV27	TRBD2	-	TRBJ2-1	CASSLPGLAGGRDNEQFF	TGTGCCAGCAGTTTACCGGGACTAGCGGGCGGACGAGACAATGAGCAGTTCTTC
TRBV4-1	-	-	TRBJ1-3	CASSQGPPWLGSGNTIYF	TGCGCCAGCAGCCAAGGTCCCCCCTGGCTTGGCTCTGGAAACACCATATATTTT
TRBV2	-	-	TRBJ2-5	CASSGQQRGETQYF	TGTGCCAGCAGTGGCCAACAGAGGGGAGAGACCCAGTACTTC
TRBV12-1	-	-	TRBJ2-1	CASSFDRPPPEQFF	TGTGCCAGCAGCTTTGATCGGCCCCCACCTGAGCAGTTCTTC
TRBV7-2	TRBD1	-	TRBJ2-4	CASSFGTEKNIQYF	TGTGCCAGCAGCTTCGGGACAGAAAAAAACATTCAGTACTTC
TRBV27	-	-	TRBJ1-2	CASSQALSNGYTF	TGTGCCAGCAGCCAGGCTTTATCTAATGGCTACACCTTC
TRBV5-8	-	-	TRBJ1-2	CASSLYGYTF	TGTGCCAGCAGCTTGTATGGCTACACCTTC
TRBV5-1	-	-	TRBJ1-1	CASSSGGMNTEAFF	TGCGCCAGCAGCAGCGGGGGCATGAACACTGAAGCTTTCTTT
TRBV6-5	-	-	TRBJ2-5	CASRADRRRETQYF	TGTGCCAGCAGGGCGGACAGAAGAAGAGAGACCCAGTACTTC
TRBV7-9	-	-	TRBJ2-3	CASSLDPASTHTQYF	TGTGCCAGCAGCTTAGATCCGGCCTCCACGCATACGCAGTATTTT
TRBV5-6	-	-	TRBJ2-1	CASSFLQGIVYEQFF	TGTGCCAGCAGCTTCCTTCAGGGGATAGTCTATGAGCAGTTCTTC
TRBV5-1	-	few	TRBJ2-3	CASSLASVRTDTQYF	TGCGCCAGCAGCTTGGCCTCTGTTCGCACAGATACGCAGTATTTT
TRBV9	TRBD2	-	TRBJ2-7	CASSVGGLAGGYEQYF	TGTGCCAGCAGCGTCGGGGGACTAGCGGGAGGGTACGAGCAGTACTTC
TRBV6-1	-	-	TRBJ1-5	CASSERPGSVGRGYQPQHF	TGTGCCAGCAGTGAAAGGCCGGGTTCAGTGGGGAGGGGGTATCAGCCCCAGCATTTT
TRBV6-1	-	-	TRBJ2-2	CASSETDRSETGELFF	TGTGCCAGCAGTGAAACCGACAGGTCGGAAACCGGGGAGCTGTTTTTT
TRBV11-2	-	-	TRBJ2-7	CASSTGSVRQYF	TGTGCCAGCAGTACTGGGAGCGTTCGGCAGTACTTC
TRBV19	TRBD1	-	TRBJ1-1	CASIRTGASFTAFF	TGTGCCAGTATTAGGACAGGGGCCTCCTTTACGGCTTTCTTT
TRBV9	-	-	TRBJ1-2	CASSVEGTALRGGYTF	TGTGCCAGCAGCGTAGAAGGGACTGCCCTGAGAGGGGGCTACACCTTC
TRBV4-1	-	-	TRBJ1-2	CASSQGRGGTGGYTF	TGCGCCAGCAGCCAAGGGCGAGGGGGGACTGGGGGCTACACCTTC
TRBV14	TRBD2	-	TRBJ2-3	CASSRITSGRADTQYF	TGTGCCAGCAGCCGCATAACTAGCGGGAGAGCAGATACGCAGTATTTT
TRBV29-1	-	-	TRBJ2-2	CSVIAETGELFF	TGCAGCGTAATAGCGGAAACCGGGGAGCTGTTTTTT
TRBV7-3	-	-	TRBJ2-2	CASSLVSLDGELFF	TGTGCCAGCAGCTTGGTCAGCCTCGACGGGGAGCTGTTTTTT
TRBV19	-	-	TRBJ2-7	CASSITPGAYEQYF	TGTGCCAGTAGTATTACCCCAGGAGCCTACGAGCAGTACTTC
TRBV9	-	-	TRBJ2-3	CASSTGQITDTQYF	TGTGCCAGCAGCACCGGACAGATAACAGATACGCAGTATTTT
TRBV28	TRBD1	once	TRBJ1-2	CASSLSLRGRPGYGYTF	TGTGCCAGCAGTTTAAGTCTGAGGGGGCGTCCAGGCTATGGCTACACCTTC
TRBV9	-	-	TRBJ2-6	CASSVGPGANVLTF	TGTGCCAGCAGCGTGGGGCCTGGGGCCAACGTCCTGACTTTC
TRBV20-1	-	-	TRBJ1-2	CSALDRVGYTF	TGCAGTGCTCTGGACCGTGTAGGCTACACCTTC
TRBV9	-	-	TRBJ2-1	CASSVDLRDEQFF	TGTGCCAGCAGCGTAGATCTAAGGGATGAGCAGTTCTTC
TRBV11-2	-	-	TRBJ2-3	CASSLGTHTDTQYF	TGTGCCAGCAGCTTGGGGACCCACACAGATACGCAGTATTTT
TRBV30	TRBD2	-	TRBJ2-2	CAWRRYAGGPGELFF	TGTGCCTGGAGGCGGTACGCGGGAGGACCCGGGGAGCTGTTTTTT
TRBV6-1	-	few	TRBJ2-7	CASSEITSKAEQYF	TGTGCCAGCAGTGAAATCACTAGCAAGGCCGAGCAGTACTTC
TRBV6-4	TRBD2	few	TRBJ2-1	CASSGLAGGNEQFF	TGTGCCAGCAGTGGACTAGCGGGAGGAAATGAGCAGTTCTTC
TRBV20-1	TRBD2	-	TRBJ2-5	CSASWLAGEVGETQYF	TGCAGTGCTAGTTGGCTAGCGGGAGAGGTAGGGGAGACCCAGTACTTC
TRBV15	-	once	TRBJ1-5	CATSRDRAGPGSNQPQHF	TGTGCCACCAGCAGAGATAGGGCTGGACCTGGGAGCAATCAGCCCCAGCATTTT
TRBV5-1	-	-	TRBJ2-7	CASSLWGGRGTNEQYF	TGCGCCAGCAGCTTGTGGGGTGGGAGGGGGACGAACGAGCAGTACTTC
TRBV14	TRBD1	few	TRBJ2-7	CASSQAMGTGGAYEQYF	TGTGCCAGCAGCCAAGCGATGGGGACAGGAGGAGCCTACGAGCAGTACTTC
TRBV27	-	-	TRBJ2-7	CASSWTRGARLYF	TGTGCCAGCAGTTGGACTCGGGGGGCCAGGCTGTACTTC
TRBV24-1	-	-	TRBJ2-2	CATRRDSSTGELFF	TGTGCCACCCGGCGGGACTCTTCAACCGGGGAGCTGTTTTTT